The 12 T cell receptor beta chains listed next were all sequenced from one sample in a study of T cells after yellow fever vaccination. TCRdb reprocessed the 5' RACE reads via MiXCR and lists one record per CDR3 protein. The table lists hundreds of thousands of distinct CDR3 sequences, roughly 3.9% of them singletons. The material sequenced was PBMCs, taken 5 days after the yellow fever booster vaccination. All receptors come from a man between 18 and 35 years old who received the YFV17D yellow fever vaccine.

The DNA of the CDR3 is TGTGCCTGGAGTAAGGAGTACGAGCAGTACTTC. This sequence encodes CAWSKEYEQYF. This rearrangement joins TRBV30 to TRBJ2-7, with unresolved D. With 2 bases removed from V and 4 bases from J, the gap between germline ends came to 6 bases. This CDR3 has 11 amino acids. From germline, CDR1 is GTSNPN and CDR2 SVGIG (reference sequence).

This clonotype was picked up a small number of times. This chain links TRBV7-2 with TRBJ1-6; D is unresolved. Per germline, CDR1 SGHTA and CDR2 FQGNSA. This CDR3 region has 16 residues. Trimming removed 3 bases from V and 0 bases from J, with 9 bases in between. The CDR3 nucleotides are TGTGCCAGCAGCTTGGAGCACACCTCCTATAATTCACCCCTCCACTTT. It translates to CASSLEHTSYNSPLHF.

This clonotype occurred many times. This rearrangement joins TRBV20-1 to TRBJ2-2; D possibly corresponds to TRBD2 (7 bases). CDR1 is DFQATT, CDR2 SNEGSKA, per germline (reference sequence). Between the trimmed V and J ends, which lost 0 bases and 0 bases, there was a span of 8 bases. This CDR3 is built from 15 residues. DNA for the CDR3: TGCAGTGCTAGAGAAGGGGGGGCGAACACCGGGGAGCTGTTTTTT. It is translated as CSAREGGANTGELFF.

This clonotype was found a few times. V is TRBV24-1 and J is TRBJ2-1, with 9 bases identical to TRBD1. The V gene end was trimmed by 2 bases and the J gene end by 3 bases; junction bases not matched to a gene: 7. The CDR3 has 17 residues. CDR1 and CDR2 from the germline V gene are KGHDR and SFDVKD. CDR3 amino acids: CATSDSRTGAIYNEQFF. In nucleotides, the CDR3 is TGTGCCACCAGTGATTCCCGGACAGGGGCCATCTACAATGAGCAGTTCTTC.

At least ten counts were recorded for this clonotype. The chain couples TRBV20-1 to TRBJ1-2; 8 bases are a match to TRBD1. This CDR3 has 15 residues. The trim removed 3 bases at V and 8 bases at J, leaving 14 bases unmatched. Looked up from germline, CDR1 is DFQATT and CDR2 is SNEGSKA (reference sequence). This chain's CDR3 is CSASLSPTGGDGYTF. CDR3 bases: TGCAGTGCTAGCCTATCTCCTACAGGGGGGGACGGCTACACCTTC.

V gene TRBV28 combines with J gene TRBJ1-5; 8 bases fit TRBD1. The V segment lost 6 bases and the J segment 6 bases; nucleotides outside the gene matches: 16. CDR3 size: 17 residues. Germline values: CDR1 MDHEN, CDR2 SYDVKM. For the CDR3, the DNA is TGTGCCAGCAGACTGGATACTCTGACAGGGGATATTCAGCCCCAGCATTTT. It specifies CASRLDTLTGDIQPQHF.

As to this clonotype: An end of the junction differs from the germline gene, which may be a read error. V is TRBV6-5 and J is TRBJ2-3, with 8 bases identical to TRBD2. The germline V gene has CDR1 MNHEY and CDR2 SVGAGI. The CDR3 runs to 15 residues. CDR3 region: CASSYQSGGTYTQYF. The CDR3 nucleotides read TGTGCCAGCAGTTACCAAAGCGGGGGCACATATACGCAGTATTTT.

The V and J genes are TRBV7-9 and TRBJ1-5; 8 bases fit TRBD1. Germline V lookup: CDR1 SEHNR, CDR2 FQNEAQ (reference sequence). The CDR3 sequence is 16 residues long. The J segment lost 6 bases and the V segment lost 0 bases, leaving 7 bases of the junction unmatched. Written as DNA, the CDR3 is TGTGCCAGCAGCTTAGCTACAGGGGGGAGCCGTCAGCCCCAGCATTTT. Its protein is CASSLATGGSRQPQHF.

A few counts support this clonotype. The J gene is TRBJ2-3, the V gene TRBV6-6; 7 bases line up with TRBD1. This CDR3 spans 16 amino acids. J gave up 2 bases and V 6 bases, and 11 bases lay outside the gene matches. Germline V gene lookup returns CDR1 MNHNY and CDR2 SVGAGI (reference sequence). The CDR3 bases are TGTGCCAGCAGGACAAGACAGGGCTACCTCACAGATACGCAGTATTTT. Its translation is CASRTRQGYLTDTQYF.

This clonotype was found many times. V gene TRBV18 combines with J gene TRBJ2-5; D unresolved. This CDR3 is built from 13 residues. The V end lost 6 bases, the J end lost 2 bases, and 10 bases lay between the germline ends. The germline CDR1 and CDR2 sequences are KGHSH and LQKENI. CDR3 coding DNA: TGTGCCAGCTCGCTTACAGAACAAGAGACCCAGTACTTC. It encodes CASSLTEQETQYF.

This clonotype was detected ten times or more. The genes are TRBV7-2 and TRBJ1-1; D unclear. This CDR3 has 15 residues. V was cut by 6 bases and J by 5 bases, with 19 bases left in between. The germline V gene has CDR1 SGHTA and CDR2 FQGNSA. CDR3 DNA sequence: TGTGCCAGCAGGCTAAGGGCAGGCGGAGGGACTGAAGCTTTCTTT. Protein sequence: CASRLRAGGGTEAFF.

The chain carries TRBV2 and TRBJ2-2; the D is unclear. The V gene's germline CDR1 is SNHLY and CDR2 FYNNEI. The CDR3 length is 13 residues. Deletions cut 8 bases from V and 3 bases from J, with 10 bases between. As DNA, the CDR3 is TGTGCCAGCTCCTTCGAGGACACCGGGGAGCTGTTTTTT. Amino acid sequence: CASSFEDTGELFF.